The 17 T cell receptor beta chains listed next were all sequenced from one sample in a study of T cells after yellow fever vaccination. MiXCR, run by TCRdb on the 5' RACE reads, gives a single entry per CDR3 protein. This table holds 340,000 or so distinct CDR3 sequences, around 13% found once. Sequencing used CD4+ T cells sorted from PBMCs, obtained 15 days after the yellow fever booster vaccination. These receptor sequences come from a man aged 18 to 30 who received the YFV17D yellow fever vaccine.

V usage is TRBV28 and J usage is TRBJ1-4, with TRBD1 matching 9 bases. The CDR3 consists of 14 residues. CDR1 and CDR2 from the germline V gene are MDHEN and SYDVKM. The J segment lost 7 bases and the V segment lost 8 bases, leaving 8 bases of the junction unmatched. CDR3 in amino acids: CASETGTGTEKLFF. As DNA, the CDR3 is TGTGCCAGCGAAACCGGGACAGGGACTGAAAAACTGTTTTTT.

CDR3 protein: CATRPQGAHTEAFF. CDR3 bases: TGTGCCACCAGGCCCCAGGGGGCTCACACTGAAGCTTTCTTT. This chain links TRBV7-2 with TRBJ1-1; 8 bases match TRBD1. This CDR3 comprises 14 residues. Germline V lookup: CDR1 SGHTA, CDR2 FQGNSA. V dropped 10 bases and J dropped 3; count of bases not matched to a gene: 10. Supplemented by reference TRBV7-2 and TRBJ1-1, the full variable domain reads GAGVSQSPSNKVTEKGKDVELRCDPISGHTALYWYRQSLGQGLEFLIYFQGNSAPDKSGLPSDRFSAERTGGSVSTLTIQRTQQEDSAVYLCATRPQGAHTEAFFGQGTRLTVV.

The V gene is TRBV5-4, the J gene TRBJ2-3; D is ambiguous. The germline CDR1 and CDR2 sequences are SGHNT and YYREEE (reference sequence). V was clipped by 5 bases and J by 4 bases, with 11 bases between them. The CDR3 runs to 13 residues. CDR3: CASRDSGSDTQYF. CDR3 DNA: TGTGCCAGCAGAGACTCGGGCTCAGATACGCAGTATTTT.

V is TRBV18 and J is TRBJ2-5; D may be TRBD2 (6 bases). With 3 bases removed from V and 5 bases from J, the gap between germline ends came to 10 bases. The CDR3 is 13 amino acids. CDR1 and CDR2 from the germline V gene are KGHSH and LQKENI. This chain's CDR3 is CASSPLEGETQYF. DNA for the CDR3: TGTGCCAGCTCACCCCTGGAGGGCGAGACCCAGTACTTC.

There are a few counts of this clonotype. The chain combines TRBV20-1 with TRBJ2-3; TRBD1 matches at 10 bases. The trim removed 5 bases at V and 4 bases at J, leaving 3 bases unmatched. This CDR3 is built from 13 residues. Germline assignment: CDR1 DFQATT and CDR2 SNEGSKA (reference sequence). The CDR3 sequence is CSAPGQGADTQYF. The CDR3, as DNA: TGCAGTGCTCCCGGACAGGGGGCAGATACGCAGTATTTT.

Only a few counts were recorded for this clonotype. The chain is built from TRBV5-1 and TRBJ2-3, with 11 bases lining up with TRBD2. Germline V gives CDR1 SGHRS, CDR2 YFSETQ. Germline trimming cut 2 bases from V and 0 bases from J; bases unmatched to any gene: 5. The CDR3 extends over 17 amino acids. The CDR3 DNA is TGCGCCAGCAGCTTCCATAGCGGGGGGGGCAGCACAGATACGCAGTATTTT. Amino acid sequence: CASSFHSGGGSTDTQYF.

The rearrangement uses TRBV7-9 and TRBJ2-7; D is perhaps TRBD1 (5 bases). The germline V gene has CDR1 SEHNR and CDR2 FQNEAQ (reference sequence). The ends were cut back, 5 bases at V and 0 bases at J, with 11 bases in the middle. This CDR3 region has 14 residues. CDR3: CASSRQQGSYEQYV. In DNA, the CDR3 is TGTGCCAGCAGCCGCCAGCAGGGCTCCTACGAGCAGTACGTC.

This clonotype has more than one count but fewer than ten. The V and J genes are TRBV12-3 or TRBV12-4 and TRBJ2-7; no firm D call. This CDR3 is 16 amino acids long. Between the trimmed V and J ends, which lost 4 bases and 0 bases, there was a span of 16 bases. The CDR3: CASSSPGLRSSYEQYF. CDR3 in DNA: TGTGCCAGCAGTTCTCCGGGCCTACGGAGCTCCTACGAGCAGTACTTC.

The chain's CDR3 is CASDFAGTDTQYF. The CDR3 coding sequence is TGTGCCAGCGACTTCGCCGGCACAGATACGCAGTATTTT. The chain combines TRBV2 with TRBJ2-3, with D unresolved. Germline V gene lookup returns CDR1 SNHLY and CDR2 FYNNEI. The CDR3 is 13 residues long. Trimming took off 8 bases at V and 1 base at J, with 10 bases between the two ends.

This clonotype was counted a few times. This chain joins TRBV9 and TRBJ1-4; TRBD1 matches at 7 bases. V gave up 0 bases and J gave up 5 bases; unmatched junction bases: 10. This CDR3 contains 17 residues. Germline V gives CDR1 SGDLS, CDR2 YYNGEE. The CDR3 region is CASSVATWTGGNEKLFF. In nucleotides, the CDR3 is TGTGCCAGCAGCGTAGCTACGTGGACAGGTGGCAATGAAAAACTGTTTTTT.

The DNA for the CDR3 is TGTGCCAGCAGCCTCGGGCAGGATGGCTACACCTTC. Encoded protein: CASSLGQDGYTF. This chain uses TRBV3-1 with TRBJ1-2; D remains unclear. V dropped 4 bases and J dropped 6 bases, with 9 bases sitting between them. In germline, CDR1 is LGHDT, CDR2 YNNKEL (reference sequence). The CDR3 consists of 12 residues.

On this clonotype: Compared with germline, one end of the junction differs, possibly owing to a read error. V gene TRBV7-2 combines with J gene TRBJ2-7; 8 bases match TRBD1. Germline V gene data show CDR1 as SGHTA and CDR2 as FQGNSA. The CDR3 length is 14 residues. In DNA form, the CDR3 reads TGTGCCAGCAGACGGGACAGGACTTCCTCCGAGCAGTACTTC. Its protein is CASRRDRTSSEQYF.

A few counts support this clonotype. The chain couples TRBV7-2 to TRBJ2-3; 10 nucleotides align to TRBD2. The CDR3 has 13 amino acids. The J segment lost 14 bases and the V segment lost 7 bases, leaving 12 bases of the junction unmatched. CDR1 is SGHTA and CDR2 is FQGNSA in the germline V gene. The CDR3 region is CASIPGTSGERYF. CDR3 coding DNA: TGTGCCAGCATCCCCGGTACTAGCGGGGAGAGGTATTTT.

The V and J genes are TRBV12-3 or TRBV12-4 and TRBJ1-2; no clear D gene. Trimming took off 6 bases at V and 3 bases at J, with 11 bases between the two ends. CDR3 length equals 13 residues. CDR3 DNA: TGTGCCAGCAGCTCCGACGGGCACTATGGCTACACCTTC. Translation gives CASSSDGHYGYTF.

This clonotype was found a few times. This sequence joins TRBV4-3 and TRBJ1-3; unclear D gene. The CDR3 runs 15 residues. In germline, CDR1 is LGHNA, CDR2 YSLEER. V lost 0 bases and J lost 1, with 7 bases in between. CDR3 protein: CASSQEWRSGNTIYF. The CDR3 region has the DNA TGCGCCAGCAGCCAAGAATGGCGTTCTGGAAACACCATATATTTT.

The chain recombines TRBV7-2 with TRBJ2-5; 9 positions agree with TRBD1. This CDR3 has 17 residues. J lost 2 bases, V lost 2 bases, and 9 bases had no gene match. Germline V gene lookup returns CDR1 SGHTA and CDR2 FQGNSA. The CDR3 DNA reads TGTGCCAGCAGCTTATTCTCTGCGACAGGGGGGCAAGAGACCCAGTACTTC. As protein: CASSLFSATGGQETQYF. Complete variable domain (other parts from reference TRBV7-2 and TRBJ2-5): GAGVSQSPSNKVTEKGKDVELRCDPISGHTALYWYRQSLGQGLEFLIYFQGNSAPDKSGLPSDRFSAERTGGSVSTLTIQRTQQEDSAVYLCASSLFSATGGQETQYFGPGTRLLVL.

The V call is TRBV6-2 or TRBV6-3, the J call TRBJ2-1; TRBD1 matches at 7 bases. The CDR3 has 15 amino acids. V was clipped by 2 bases and J by 7 bases; unmatched bases: 8. In germline, CDR1 is MNHEY, CDR2 SVGEGT. DNA of the CDR3: TGTGCCAGCAGTTACGGACAGGACCTAAGTAATGAGCAGTTCTTC. Protein product: CASSYGQDLSNEQFF.